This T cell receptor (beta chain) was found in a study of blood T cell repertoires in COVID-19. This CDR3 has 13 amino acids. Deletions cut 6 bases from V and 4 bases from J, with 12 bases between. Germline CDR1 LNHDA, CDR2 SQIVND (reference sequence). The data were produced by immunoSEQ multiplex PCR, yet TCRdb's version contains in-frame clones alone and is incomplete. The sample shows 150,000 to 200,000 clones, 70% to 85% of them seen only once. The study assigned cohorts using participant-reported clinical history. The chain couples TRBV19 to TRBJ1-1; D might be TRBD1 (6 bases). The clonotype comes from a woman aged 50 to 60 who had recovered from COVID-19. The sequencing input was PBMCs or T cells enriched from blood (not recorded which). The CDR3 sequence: CASRLTGSTEAFF. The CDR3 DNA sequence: TGTGCCAGTAGACTAACAGGGTCCACTGAAGCTTTCTTT.